This T cell receptor (beta chain) was profiled in a study of molecular identifiers for immune sequencing clone quantification. TCRdb independently ran MiXCR on the PCR reads; one entry per CDR3 protein. The sample contains hundreds of thousands of distinct CDR3 sequences, 25% of which appear only once. Naive CD8 T cells, phenotype CD8+CD4-CCR7+CD45RA+, were sorted. Germline lookup yields CDR1 SGHNT and CDR2 YYREEE (reference sequence). Losses at the gene ends were 4 bases for V and 2 bases for J; bases not matched to a gene: 14. This CDR3 has 18 residues. Sequenced input: naive CD8+ T cells from blood, with Jurkat cell RNA spiked in. The sample's subset: FACS-sorted CD8+CD4-CCR7+CD45RA+ naive T cells. J is TRBJ2-2 and V is TRBV5-4, with 7 bases matching TRBD1. The clonotype comes from a human donor in good health. Some libraries in this study had Jurkat cell RNA spiked in. The CDR3 nucleotides read TGTGCCAGCAGCGTGACCCCGACAGGGCTTGTAAACACCGGGGAGCTGTTTTTT. This gives the protein CASSVTPTGLVNTGELFF. The entire variable domain, with the rest obtained from reference TRBV5-4 and TRBJ2-2, is as follows: ETGVTQSPTHLIKTRGQQVTLRCSSQSGHNTVSWYQQALGQGPQFIFQYYREEENGRGNFPPRFSGLQFPNYSSELNVNALELDDSALYLCASSVTPTGLVNTGELFFGEGSRLTVL.